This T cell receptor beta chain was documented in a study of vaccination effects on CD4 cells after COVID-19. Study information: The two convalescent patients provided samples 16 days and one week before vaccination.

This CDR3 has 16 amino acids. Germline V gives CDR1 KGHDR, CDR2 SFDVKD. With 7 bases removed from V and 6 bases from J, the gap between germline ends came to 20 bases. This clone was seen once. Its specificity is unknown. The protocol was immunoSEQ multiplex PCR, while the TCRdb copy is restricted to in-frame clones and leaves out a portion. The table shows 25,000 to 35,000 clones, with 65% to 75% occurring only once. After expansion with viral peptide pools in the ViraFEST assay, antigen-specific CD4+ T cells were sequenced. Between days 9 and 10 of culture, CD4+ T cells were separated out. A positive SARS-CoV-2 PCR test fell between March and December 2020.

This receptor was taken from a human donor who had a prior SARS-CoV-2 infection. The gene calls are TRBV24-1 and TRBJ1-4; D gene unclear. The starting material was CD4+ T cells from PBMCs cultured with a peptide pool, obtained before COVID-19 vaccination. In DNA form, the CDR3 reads TGTGCCACCAGCCCCCAGCCCCGGGGTCTTCATGAAAAACTGTTTTTT. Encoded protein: CATSPQPRGLHEKLFF.